This note documents a single T cell receptor beta chain sequence. CDR3 length equals 11 residues. Germline lookup yields CDR1 MGHDK and CDR2 SYGVNS. Trimming took off 1 base at V and 13 bases at J, with 8 bases between the two ends. The sample comes from a study of patients and donors after allogeneic stem cell transplantation. From the RT-PCR reads, TCRdb called clonotypes with MiXCR, one entry per CDR3 protein. Of 110,000 or so distinct CDR3 sequences in the sample, over 30% were seen once. The source is a human donor who was either an allogeneic HSCT recipient or a stem cell or donor lymphocyte infusion donor (not recorded which). It is not recorded whose cells these are; they may come from a transplant donor. Sequenced: blood, either unsorted or a sorted T cell fraction (not recorded which). The chain joins TRBV25-1 to TRBJ2-1; D call uncertain. The CDR3, as DNA: TGTGCCAGCAGTGAATTTACGGAACAGTTCTTC. It encodes CASSEFTEQFF.